Each of the 7 T cell receptor beta chains below was sequenced from the same sample in a study of regulatory T cells in long-lasting Graves disease. Indicated time point: persistent/refractory GD, antithyroid drugs over 5 years with positive TRAb. PBMC RNA served as the TCR library source. Researchers made TCR beta libraries by using iRepertoire HTBI primers and running Arm-PCR on CDR3 regions. TCRdb passed the multiplex PCR reads through MiXCR, listing each CDR3 protein once. The sample holds about 470,000 distinct CDR3 sequences, 20% to 25% seen once. This sample comprised peripheral blood mononuclear cells (PBMCs), obtained when the disease was refractory, from a patient treated with antithyroid drugs. Every receptor here comes from a female donor with Graves disease.

The chain has TRBV28 and TRBJ2-1; 7 bases are a match to TRBD2. Germline loops: CDR1 MDHEN, CDR2 SYDVKM. With 8 bases clipped from V and 8 bases from J, the junction kept 9 bases outside the gene matches. The CDR3 has 13 amino acids. The DNA of the CDR3 is TGTGCCAGCGCCGAGGGAGGGCGGTATGAGCAGTTCTTC. Protein: CASAEGGRYEQFF.

This clonotype was seen ten or more times. This chain uses TRBV27 with TRBJ2-5; the D is unclear. With 5 bases removed from V and 2 bases from J, the gap between germline ends came to 12 bases. The CDR3 contains 14 residues. The germline V gene encodes CDR1 MNHEY and CDR2 SMNVEV (reference sequence). CDR3 coding DNA: TGTGCCAGCAGTCCCTACAAGTCTCAAGAGACCCAGTACTTC. It yields the protein CASSPYKSQETQYF.

The sample holds many counts of this clonotype. The genes are TRBV27 and TRBJ1-6; weak D call: TRBD1 (5 bases). V was pared by 4 bases and J by 9 bases, with 7 bases between. This CDR3 has 12 residues. Looked up from germline, CDR1 is MNHEY and CDR2 is SMNVEV (reference sequence). CDR3 sequence reads: CASSSGISPLHF. The CDR3 bases are TGTGCCAGCAGTTCAGGGATTTCACCCCTCCACTTT.

This clonotype has ten or more counts. The chain is built from TRBV6-2 or TRBV6-3 and TRBJ1-2; perhaps TRBD1 as D (5 bases). Trimming removed 3 bases from V and 2 bases from J, with 16 bases in between. Germline lookup yields CDR1 MNHEY and CDR2 SVGEGT. The CDR3 has 16 residues. The CDR3 region is CASSYLNPRDNYGYTF. The CDR3 DNA reads TGTGCCAGCAGTTATCTGAACCCTCGGGACAACTATGGCTACACCTTC.

About this clonotype itself: Given a much more abundant clone one base away, this may be a read error. Since no conserved phenylalanine or tryptophan closes the CDR3, a read error is the likely cause. The chain recombines TRBV28 with TRBJ1-1; D perhaps matches TRBD1 (5 bases). The CDR3 sequence is 13 residues long. Germline values: CDR1 MDHEN, CDR2 SYDVKM. V dropped 3 bases and J dropped 7 bases, with 12 bases sitting between them. CDR3 nucleotide sequence: TGTGCCAGCAGTTTCGGGCGGGACTATGAAGCTTTCCTT. Translated, it gives CASSFGRDYEAFL.

This clonotype was counted ten times or more. The J gene is TRBJ1-1, the V gene TRBV12-3 or TRBV12-4, with unresolved D. This CDR3 has 13 residues. Trimming stripped 5 bases from V and 5 bases from J, with 12 bases between. For the CDR3, the DNA is TGTGCCAGCAGTGTCCGGGAAGTGACTGAAGCTTTCTTT. Translating it yields CASSVREVTEAFF.

The chain joins TRBV20-1 to TRBJ1-6; 9 positions agree with TRBD1. The V and J ends lost 3 bases and 7 bases, in that order; junction bases with no gene match: 10. Per germline, CDR1 DFQATT and CDR2 SNEGSKA (reference sequence). This CDR3 region has 16 residues. CDR3: CSARDNRGQGNSPLHF. The CDR3 DNA reads TGCAGTGCTAGGGATAATCGCGGACAGGGGAATTCACCCCTCCACTTT.